This record covers a single T cell receptor (beta chain). Authors' analysis steps: Reference gene primers were amplified, and this amplification served to estimate nucleated cell counts. Only in-frame clones appear in the TCRdb table, and some are missing; sequencing was by immunoSEQ multiplex PCR. D and trimming were read from the DNA, whereas the V and J calls and clone size are those reported in that table. The data hold around 160,000 clones, with roughly four fifths observed a single time. J gave up 8 bases and V 0 bases, and 15 bases lay outside the gene matches. The CDR3 spans 17 residues. Germline lookup yields CDR1 LNHNV and CDR2 YYDKDF (reference sequence). The sample comes from a study of blood T cell repertoires in COVID-19.

J is TRBJ1-2 and V is TRBV15; TRBD1 matches 7 bases. This clonotype was sampled from a human donor in a cohort sampled during active COVID-19. Sequencing input: peripheral blood. The CDR3 reads CATSRDLGQDSAQGYTF. In DNA form, the CDR3 reads TGTGCCACCAGCAGAGACCTAGGACAGGATAGCGCTCAGGGCTACACCTTC.